A single sample gave rise to the 22 T cell receptor beta chains below, sequenced in a study of PD-1 blockade in classical Hodgkin lymphoma. Clones were sequenced by immunoSEQ multiplex PCR, and TCRdb holds only the in-frame ones, with some missing. The profile shows 20,000 to 25,000 clones, about three quarters of them singletons. Brentuximab vedotin exposure varied among the patients, all of whom had relapsed after autologous stem cell transplantation. Sequencing used peripheral blood mononuclear cells (PBMCs), obtained before the second cycle of nivolumab. These receptors were collected from a human donor with classical Hodgkin lymphoma.

Only a few counts were recorded for this clone. The CDR3 DNA is TGTGCCAGCAGCCCGGACAAGAACACTGAAGCTTTCTTT. This encodes CASSPDKNTEAFF. The rearrangement links TRBV7-2 to TRBJ1-1; TRBD1 might be the D (5 bases). CDR1 and CDR2 from the germline V gene are SGHTA and FQGNSA. The CDR3 sequence is 13 residues long. V was pared by 5 bases and J by 1 base, with 8 bases between.

The chain couples TRBV6-6 to TRBJ2-3; D perhaps matches TRBD2 (6 bases). The CDR3 contains 16 residues. Trimming cost V 3 bases and J 2 bases, with 15 bases left between them. In germline, CDR1 is MNHNY, CDR2 SVGAGI (reference sequence). The CDR3 protein is CASSYGGILSTDTQYF. In DNA form, the CDR3 reads TGTGCCAGCAGTTATGGCGGGATCCTTTCCACAGATACGCAGTATTTT.

This clone appeared a single time. The V call is TRBV27, the J call TRBJ2-7; 11 bases are a match to TRBD1. The germline CDR1 and CDR2 sequences are MNHEY and SMNVEV (reference sequence). CDR3 size: 17 residues. V gave up 0 bases and J gave up 5 bases; unmatched junction bases: 9. This CDR3 reads CASSLSHPGQGVHEQYF. The CDR3 nucleotides are TGTGCCAGCAGTTTATCCCATCCGGGACAGGGGGTCCACGAGCAGTACTTC.

CDR3 coding DNA: TGTGCCAGCAGTGAGGCCCAGACTAGCAACCCCTACGAGCAGTACTTC. The encoded protein is CASSEAQTSNPYEQYF. The rearrangement uses TRBV6-1 and TRBJ2-7; 7 bases are shared with TRBD2. V shed 3 bases and J 2 bases; nucleotides not matched to a gene: 10. The CDR3 has 16 amino acids. The germline gives CDR1 MNHNS, CDR2 SASEGT.

This chain joins TRBV5-5 and TRBJ1-1; D gene uncertain. The germline V and J ends were trimmed by 5 bases and 9 bases, with 20 bases remaining between them. The CDR3 has 14 residues. Per germline, CDR1 SGHKS and CDR2 YYEKEE (reference sequence). For the CDR3, the DNA is TGTGCCAGCAGTCTCGGAGGGCAGTATAGACAAGCTTTCTTT. This codes for CASSLGGQYRQAFF.

The rearrangement uses TRBV6-1 and TRBJ2-7; D is uncertain. The CDR3 runs to 13 residues. V lost 7 bases and J lost 0, with 10 bases in between. Germline lookup yields CDR1 MNHNS and CDR2 SASEGT. CDR3 loop: CASTIRSSYEQYF. CDR3 coding DNA: TGTGCCAGCACAATACGGAGCTCCTACGAGCAGTACTTC.

The chain recombines TRBV18 with TRBJ1-2; the match to TRBD1 covers 9 bases. The V gene end was trimmed by 4 bases and the J gene end by 6 bases; junction bases not matched to a gene: 6. The CDR3 spans 14 residues. Germline V CDR1 and CDR2: KGHSH, LQKENI. CDR3 nucleotides: TGTGCCAGCTCACGGGACAGGGAGGCGGATGGCTACACCTTC. Its protein product is CASSRDREADGYTF.

This clone showed up just a few times. The rearrangement links TRBV9 to TRBJ2-3; 7 bases match TRBD2. After removal of 1 base from V and 6 bases from J, the junction contained 8 bases not matched to a gene. The CDR3 sequence is 15 residues long. The germline CDR1 and CDR2 sequences are SGDLS and YYNGEE. DNA of the CDR3: TGTGCCAGCAGCGTATTGTCTAGCGGACACGATACGCAGTATTTT. Amino acids: CASSVLSSGHDTQYF.

The CDR3, as DNA: TGTGCCACCAGCAGAGATACCTTCTCAGATACGCAGTATTTT. It is translated as CATSRDTFSDTQYF. The chain carries TRBV15 and TRBJ2-3; D is uncertain. The germline V gene has CDR1 LNHNV and CDR2 YYDKDF (reference sequence). The V end was cut by 0 bases, the J end by 4 bases, with 8 bases between. This CDR3 comprises 14 residues.

V is TRBV6-1 and J is TRBJ1-5; D not certain. Germline V gives CDR1 MNHNS, CDR2 SASEGT. The V end was cut by 2 bases, the J end by 3 bases, with 5 bases between. The CDR3 sequence is 13 residues long. The CDR3 DNA reads TGTGCCAGCAGTGAACAAATCAATCAGCCCCAGCATTTT. Translating it yields CASSEQINQPQHF.

The chain has TRBV27 and TRBJ2-3; the match to TRBD2 covers 9 bases. This CDR3 spans 16 amino acids. Germline V gives CDR1 MNHEY, CDR2 SMNVEV (reference sequence). The V gene end was trimmed by 5 bases and the J gene end by 7 bases; junction bases not matched to a gene: 13. The CDR3 DNA reads TGTGCCAGCAGTACCCGGACTTTAGCGGGAGCACATACGCAGTATTTT. Protein sequence: CASSTRTLAGAHTQYF.

The rearrangement links TRBV5-4 to TRBJ2-3, with a possible D match to TRBD2 (6 bases). V gave up 4 bases and J gave up 3 bases, with 24 bases separating them. CDR3 length: 18 residues. CDR1 and CDR2 (germline): SGHNT, YYREEE (reference sequence). In DNA form, the CDR3 reads TGTGCCAGCAGCCGAGGAGGGAACGCCTGGGGAGGTACAGATACGCAGTATTTT. Protein sequence: CASSRGGNAWGGTDTQYF.

The chain has TRBV6-6 and TRBJ2-7; unclear D gene. The CDR3 has 15 residues. The germline V gene encodes CDR1 MNHNY and CDR2 SVGAGI (reference sequence). V shed 0 bases and J shed 2 bases, with 11 bases lying between them. The CDR3 nucleotides read TGTGCCAGCAGTTACTCGATCACCGCAGCCTACGAGCAGTACTTC. This sequence encodes CASSYSITAAYEQYF.

This clone is labeled as medium-sized (0.01 to 0.1%). This chain connects TRBV5-4 to TRBJ2-1, with TRBD2 identical over 11 bases. This CDR3 has 16 amino acids. Germline V gene lookup returns CDR1 SGHNT and CDR2 YYREEE (reference sequence). V lost 3 bases to trimming and J lost 4 bases; unmatched junction nucleotides: 6. This CDR3 is CASSSPTSGTYNEQFF. CDR3 sequence (DNA): TGTGCCAGCAGCTCACCGACTAGCGGGACATACAATGAGCAGTTCTTC. Variable domain in full (rest from reference TRBV5-4 and TRBJ2-1): ETGVTQSPTHLIKTRGQQVTLRCSSQSGHNTVSWYQQALGQGPQFIFQYYREEENGRGNFPPRFSGLQFPNYSSELNVNALELDDSALYLCASSSPTSGTYNEQFFGPGTRLTVL.

This clone occurred a few times. The V gene is TRBV18, the J gene TRBJ2-1; 11 bases agree with TRBD2. From germline, CDR1 is KGHSH and CDR2 LQKENI. This CDR3 contains 15 residues. With V trimmed by 3 bases and J by 6 bases, 4 bases remained unmatched. The CDR3 loop reads CASSPTGTSGNEQFF. Here the CDR3 DNA reads TGTGCCAGCTCACCCACCGGGACTAGCGGCAATGAGCAGTTCTTC.

This sequence joins TRBV28 and TRBJ1-3; no reliable D call. This CDR3 spans 18 amino acids. Trimming pared 4 bases from V and 4 bases from J, leaving 23 bases between. The germline gives CDR1 MDHEN, CDR2 SYDVKM. CDR3 nucleotide sequence: TGTGCCAGCAGTTCCCCCACGCCCGGAATCAGATCGGGAAACACCATATATTTT. This codes for CASSSPTPGIRSGNTIYF.

The chain couples TRBV28 to TRBJ1-2; 7 nucleotides line up with TRBD1. This CDR3 comprises 12 residues. The junction had 4 bases not matched to a gene; V was cut back by 2 bases and J by 10 bases. Germline loops: CDR1 MDHEN, CDR2 SYDVKM. This chain's CDR3 is CASSLDREDYTF. CDR3 sequence (DNA): TGTGCCAGCAGTTTAGACAGGGAGGACTACACCTTC.

V and J are TRBV20-1 and TRBJ1-1; perhaps TRBD1 as D (6 bases). The ends were cut back, 5 bases at V and 7 bases at J, with 11 bases in the middle. CDR3 size: 11 residues. Germline CDR1 DFQATT, CDR2 SNEGSKA (reference sequence). The CDR3: CSAVRGIEAFF. The CDR3 DNA follows: TGCAGTGCTGTCAGGGGTATTGAAGCTTTCTTT.

J is TRBJ1-1 and V is TRBV18; D gene ambiguous. The CDR3 is 15 amino acids. V lost 2 bases, J lost 2 bases, and 12 bases lay in between. Germline V lookup: CDR1 KGHSH, CDR2 LQKENI. CDR3 sequence: CASSPGGRGNTEAFF. CDR3 bases: TGTGCCAGCTCACCAGGTGGAAGAGGTAACACTGAAGCTTTCTTT.

The chain couples TRBV6-6 to TRBJ1-4, with 9 bases identical to TRBD1. J lost 8 bases, V lost 6 bases, and 10 bases had no gene match. The CDR3 is made up of 15 amino acids. Per the germline V gene, CDR1 is MNHNY and CDR2 is SVGAGI (reference sequence). CDR3: CASSFTGTGSEKLFF. The CDR3 DNA reads TGTGCCAGCAGCTTTACCGGGACAGGGAGCGAAAAACTGTTTTTT.

The V call is TRBV29-1, the J call TRBJ2-1; D not certain. V was pared by 4 bases and J by 7 bases, with 5 bases between. The CDR3 has 10 residues. Germline CDR1 is SQVTM and CDR2 is ANQGSEA. In DNA form, the CDR3 reads TGCAGCGTTGTTTCTAATGAGCAGTTCTTC. Translated: CSVVSNEQFF.

The gene calls are TRBV19 and TRBJ2-1, with D tentatively TRBD2 (5 bases). There are 15 residues in the CDR3. CDR1 LNHDA and CDR2 SQIVND come from the germline V gene (reference sequence). Trimming cost V 6 bases and J 6 bases, with 18 bases left between them. CDR3 DNA sequence: TGTGCCAGTAGGCCTGGACTCCATGAGGGCAATGAGCAGTTCTTC. Translating it yields CASRPGLHEGNEQFF.